Listed below are T cell receptor beta chains from one sample, sequenced in a study of cytomegalovirus exposure and HLA in healthy donors. Some clones are missing from TCRdb's copy, which holds only in-frame ones; the method was immunoSEQ multiplex PCR. The sample has roughly 120,000 clones; 82% are singletons. The sequenced sample was PBMCs. These receptors came from a woman aged 18 to 35 in good health and CMV-seronegative. The CDR3 runs from the conserved cysteine through the conserved F or W.

v_call: TRBV28; j_call: NA; cdr3_aa: CASGQFSYEQYF
v_call: TRBV6-1; j_call: TRBJ1-2; cdr3_aa: CASSESRRGLYGYTF
v_call: TRBV7-2; j_call: TRBJ2-5; cdr3_aa: CASRQGQKTQYF
v_call: TRBV19; j_call: TRBJ2-5; cdr3_aa: CASSISGWYQETQYF
v_call: TRBV6-1; j_call: TRBJ1-1; cdr3_aa: CASRTEIMNTEAFF
v_call: TRBV7-9; j_call: TRBJ2-5; cdr3_aa: CASSLGGADETQYF
v_call: TRBV19; j_call: TRBJ2-5; cdr3_aa: CASSSVERKETQYF
v_call: TRBV27; j_call: TRBJ1-2; cdr3_aa: CASSNRQGAMSNYGYTF
v_call: TRBV7-8; j_call: TRBJ2-7; cdr3_aa: CASSLATPGDEQYF
v_call: TRBV6-5; j_call: TRBJ1-4; cdr3_aa: CASSYSTGARAEKLFF
v_call: TRBV27; j_call: TRBJ2-5; cdr3_aa: CASSFRWTRQETQYF
v_call: TRBV14; j_call: TRBJ1-1; cdr3_aa: CASGWGDTEAFF
v_call: TRBV30; j_call: TRBJ2-1; cdr3_aa: CAWSVLRTSGGVDEQFF
v_call: TRBV2; j_call: TRBJ1-2; cdr3_aa: CASSRGQNYGYTF
v_call: TRBV6-4; j_call: TRBJ2-3; cdr3_aa: CASSDGTSGADTQYF
v_call: TRBV25-1; j_call: TRBJ2-3; cdr3_aa: CASSEGSYSTDTQYF
v_call: TRBV19; j_call: TRBJ1-3; cdr3_aa: CASSALDSGNTIYF
v_call: TRBV4-3; j_call: TRBJ2-1; cdr3_aa: CASSQRTGDYNEQFF
v_call: TRBV6-5; j_call: TRBJ2-2; cdr3_aa: CASSRQGYDTGELFF
v_call: TRBV5-8; j_call: TRBJ1-5; cdr3_aa: CASSRGGAQPQHF
v_call: TRBV6-1; j_call: TRBJ1-5; cdr3_aa: CASSEKQGTQPQHF
v_call: TRBV6-1; j_call: TRBJ1-3; cdr3_aa: CASSEAGPNSGNTIYF
v_call: TRBV5-4; j_call: TRBJ2-5; cdr3_aa: CASSLDRGFQETQYF
v_call: TRBV7-6; j_call: TRBJ2-6; cdr3_aa: CASSSPGANVLTF